The T cell receptor (beta chain) under discussion was sequenced for a study of T cell repertoires in cytomegalovirus infection. Study summary: Carrying CMV and the relevant HLA type showed in public TCR beta signatures.

V trimming: 5 bases; J trimming: 10 bases; junction bases outside the gene matches: 4. This CDR3 is 11 amino acids long. Germline CDR1 reads SGHVT; CDR2 reads SQSDAQ. This clonotype was recorded a few times. TCRdb reanalysed the reads using MiXCR and keeps one entry per CDR3 protein. This table has 510,000 or so distinct CDR3 sequences, about 26% appearing once. J is TRBJ1-1 and V is TRBV7-4; 7 bases are shared with TRBD1. This TCR was recovered from a human donor in good health (CMV status not recorded). Some clones in this sample may be carry-over from other donors' samples. Material: PBMCs. CDR3 protein: CASSRQGGAFF. The CDR3 DNA reads as TGTGCCAGCAGCCGACAGGGAGGAGCTTTCTTT. Based on the CDR3 plus reference TRBV7-4 and TRBJ1-1, the full variable domain is GAGVSQSPRYKVAKRGRDVALRCDSISGHVTLYWYRQTLGQGSEVLTYSQSDAQRDKSGRPSGRFSAERPERSVSTLKIQRTEQGDSAVYLCASSRQGGAFFGQGTRLTVV.